The 27 T cell receptor beta chains in this list originate from one sample, sequenced in a study of T cells after yellow fever vaccination. TCRdb reprocessed the 5' RACE reads with MiXCR, giving one entry per CDR3 protein. The sample shows 250,000 to 400,000 distinct CDR3 sequences, 4.1% of them seen only once. The sequencing used PBMCs, collected 5 days after the yellow fever booster vaccination. The origin of the receptors is a man between 18 and 35 years old who received the YFV17D yellow fever vaccine.

This clonotype appeared a few times. The chain has TRBV7-3 and TRBJ2-5, with 7 bases matching TRBD1. Unmatched junction bases numbered 7, after V lost 5 bases and J lost 1 base. CDR3 length: 15 residues. The germline CDR1 and CDR2 sequences are SGHTA and FQGTGA. The CDR3 loop is CASSLQTGPQETQYF. CDR3 DNA sequence: TGTGCCAGCAGCCTTCAGACAGGGCCCCAAGAGACCCAGTACTTC.

This clonotype turned up a few times. This chain links TRBV19 with TRBJ1-4, with D possibly TRBD1 on 5 matching bases. The germline V gene encodes CDR1 LNHDA and CDR2 SQIVND (reference sequence). CDR3 size: 19 residues. V lost 8 bases to trimming and J lost 4 bases, with 29 bases between them. CDR3 DNA: TGTGCCAGTTCTTTGGGGACTAGGGAACAGGATCAAGATAATGAAAAACTGTTTTTT. Amino acid sequence: CASSLGTREQDQDNEKLFF.

This clonotype was counted only a few times. This sequence joins TRBV12-3 or TRBV12-4 and TRBJ1-2; no clear D gene. This CDR3 contains 15 residues. V dropped 4 bases and J dropped 6 bases, with 18 bases sitting between them. CDR3 sequence (DNA): TGTGCCAGCAGTTCTAGCCGGGCCGGGGTTGATGGCTACACCTTC. Protein: CASSSSRAGVDGYTF.

This clonotype was detected ten times or more. The chain is built from TRBV7-2 and TRBJ2-3; TRBD1 matches 7 bases. After removal of 3 bases from V and 2 bases from J, the junction contained 5 bases not matched to a gene. The germline V gene has CDR1 SGHTA and CDR2 FQGNSA. The CDR3 has 15 residues. In DNA, the CDR3 is TGTGCCAGCAGCTTGACAGGGCCCACCACAGATACGCAGTATTTT. Translation: CASSLTGPTTDTQYF.

This clonotype was seen a few times. The V gene is TRBV7-2, the J gene TRBJ1-1; D uncertain. V dropped 1 base and J dropped 6 bases, with 12 bases sitting between them. This CDR3 contains 14 residues. Germline CDR1 is SGHTA and CDR2 is FQGNSA. The CDR3 DNA reads as TGTGCCAGCAGCTTAGGATGGGCCAGCCCTGAAGCTTTCTTT. This codes for CASSLGWASPEAFF.

This clonotype was seen only a few times. The chain has TRBV12-3 or TRBV12-4 and TRBJ2-5, with 9 bases aligning to TRBD1. The J segment lost 5 bases and the V segment lost 6 bases, leaving 10 bases of the junction unmatched. The CDR3 covers 15 residues. CDR3 coding DNA: TGTGCCAGCAGAAGGGACAGGGAGATAGTGGAGACCCAGTACTTC. It specifies CASRRDREIVETQYF.

This chain connects TRBV5-1 to TRBJ2-3, with a tentative D call TRBD2 (7 bases). This CDR3 spans 15 amino acids. Germline assignment: CDR1 SGHRS and CDR2 YFSETQ. V was pared by 6 bases and J by 1 base, with 15 bases between. The CDR3 reads CASKGGLERTDTQYF. The CDR3 DNA sequence: TGCGCCAGCAAGGGGGGGCTGGAACGCACAGATACGCAGTATTTT.

The rearrangement joins TRBV4-1 to TRBJ2-2; the D call may be TRBD1 or TRBD2 (5 bases each). This CDR3 comprises 15 residues. The germline V and J ends were trimmed by 1 base and 9 bases, with 15 bases remaining between them. The germline V gene has CDR1 MGHRA and CDR2 YSYEKL. For the CDR3, the DNA is TGCGCCAGCAGCCAAGCCGAACTAGGGACCAGGGAGCTGTTTTTT. Protein: CASSQAELGTRELFF.

In its sample, this clonotype was seen a few times. The V call is TRBV6-2 or TRBV6-3, the J call TRBJ2-6; TRBD2 might be the D (6 bases). The germline V gene has CDR1 MNHEY and CDR2 SVGEGT. The CDR3 length is 16 residues. Trimming shortened V by 8 bases and J by 0 bases, and 14 bases separated the two germline ends. CDR3 coding DNA: TGTGCCAGCGGCGGAGGGGACCTCTCTGGGGCCAACGTCCTGACTTTC. Translating it yields CASGGGDLSGANVLTF.

This sequence joins TRBV7-2 and TRBJ1-2; D is unresolved. V shed 6 bases and J shed 8 bases, with 16 bases lying between them. Germline V gene sequence: CDR1 SGHTA, CDR2 FQGNSA. CDR3 length: 13 amino acids. CDR3 in amino acids: CASSPIRGEGYTF. CDR3 nucleotides: TGTGCCAGCAGTCCCATCCGGGGAGAAGGCTACACCTTC.

The chain joins TRBV29-1 to TRBJ2-3; 10 bases line up with TRBD1. This CDR3 contains 14 residues. CDR1 and CDR2 (germline): SQVTM, ANQGSEA. Trimming cost V 7 bases and J 4 bases; bases outside gene matches: 8. CDR3 DNA sequence: TGCAGCGCGGGGACAGGGGTTATTGCAGATACGCAGTATTTT. Its translation: CSAGTGVIADTQYF.

This chain links TRBV4-3 with TRBJ2-1; D possibly corresponds to TRBD2 (6 bases). Per germline, CDR1 LGHNA and CDR2 YSLEER. The CDR3 is 15 amino acids. Trimming removed 0 bases from V and 3 bases from J, with 9 bases in between. The CDR3 DNA reads TGCGCCAGCAGCCAAGAGGGGCGGGGCTACAATGAGCAGTTCTTC. Translation: CASSQEGRGYNEQFF.

The gene calls are TRBV6-5 and TRBJ1-2; 8 bases are shared with TRBD1. The germline V gene encodes CDR1 MNHEY and CDR2 SVGAGI. The V segment lost 6 bases and the J segment 4 bases; nucleotides outside the gene matches: 7. This CDR3 has 14 amino acids. CDR3 protein: CASSTKTGGYGYTF. CDR3 DNA: TGTGCCAGCAGCACTAAAACAGGGGGCTATGGCTACACCTTC.

In its sample, this clonotype was seen many times. Here the CDR3 DNA reads TGCGCCAGCAGCTTGGAAGGACCCCAAGCTTTCTTT. Translated: CASSLEGPQAFF. This chain uses TRBV5-1 with TRBJ1-1; the D is unclear. Germline-derived CDR1 and CDR2 are SGHRS and YFSETQ. This CDR3 contains 12 residues. The germline V and J ends were trimmed by 0 bases and 9 bases, with 9 bases remaining between them.

CDR3 region: CASSQEGGRETQYF. The CDR3 DNA sequence: TGCGCCAGCAGCCAAGAGGGGGGGCGAGAGACCCAGTACTTC. This sequence joins TRBV4-1 and TRBJ2-5, with D perhaps TRBD2 (7 bases). V lost 0 bases, J lost 4 bases, and 9 bases lay in between. Per germline, CDR1 MGHRA and CDR2 YSYEKL. There are 14 residues in the CDR3.

The chain has TRBV7-2 and TRBJ2-1; D might be TRBD2 (6 bases). This CDR3 has 18 residues. Between the trimmed V and J ends, which lost 5 bases and 0 bases, there was a span of 20 bases. The germline V gene has CDR1 SGHTA and CDR2 FQGNSA. The CDR3 spells CASSASRVSRGSYNEQFF. CDR3 in DNA: TGTGCCAGCAGCGCTAGCCGGGTCTCGCGGGGCTCCTACAATGAGCAGTTCTTC.

The J gene is TRBJ2-5, the V gene TRBV19, with D possibly being TRBD1 or TRBD2 (5 bases each). Per germline, CDR1 LNHDA and CDR2 SQIVND (reference sequence). V was clipped by 1 base and J by 0 bases, with 9 bases between them. CDR3 size: 15 residues. CDR3 region: CASSIGDGYQETQYF. As DNA, the CDR3 is TGTGCCAGTAGTATAGGGGACGGGTACCAAGAGACCCAGTACTTC.

This clonotype was picked up many times. This chain links TRBV4-3 with TRBJ1-5; a possible D gene is TRBD1 (5 bases). This CDR3 has 15 residues. CDR1 is LGHNA, CDR2 YSLEER, per germline. Between the trimmed V and J ends, which lost 0 bases and 6 bases, there was a span of 12 bases. CDR3 residues: CASSQDGTGGQPQHF. DNA of the CDR3: TGCGCCAGCAGCCAAGATGGGACCGGGGGTCAGCCCCAGCATTTT.

This clonotype was observed many times. The V gene is TRBV5-6, the J gene TRBJ2-5, with D perhaps assigned TRBD1 or TRBD2 (5 bases each). CDR3 length: 13 amino acids. Germline CDR1 and CDR2: SGHDT and YYEEEE. Trimming removed 1 base at V and 5 bases at J, with 9 bases between. As DNA, the CDR3 is TGTGCCAGCAGCTTGTCTGGGACGGAGACCCAGTACTTC. This sequence encodes CASSLSGTETQYF.

This clonotype appeared many times. The chain's CDR3 is CASSSLGGGGELFF. In nucleotides, the CDR3 is TGCGCCAGCAGCTCCTTAGGAGGAGGCGGGGAGCTGTTTTTT. The rearrangement links TRBV5-1 to TRBJ2-2, with a possible D match to TRBD2 (5 bases). V was clipped by 3 bases and J by 7 bases, with 13 bases between them. The germline V gene has CDR1 SGHRS and CDR2 YFSETQ. CDR3 length equals 14 residues.

This clonotype was seen only a few times. The chain's CDR3 is CASSLGQADEQFF. CDR3 DNA sequence: TGCGCCAGCAGCTTGGGACAGGCGGATGAGCAGTTCTTC. V is TRBV5-1 and J is TRBJ2-1; tentatively, D is TRBD1 (6 bases). CDR3 length: 13 residues. Germline V CDR1 and CDR2: SGHRS, YFSETQ. V was shortened by 0 bases and J by 8 bases, with 9 bases between the two germline ends.

This clonotype was picked up many times. The gene calls are TRBV7-2 and TRBJ1-1, with unresolved D. CDR1 SGHTA and CDR2 FQGNSA come from the germline V gene. V was cut by 5 bases and J by 10 bases, with 11 bases left in between. The CDR3 consists of 11 residues. The CDR3 loop is CASSLLRVAFF. The CDR3 DNA is TGTGCCAGCAGCCTACTACGGGTAGCTTTCTTT. The whole variable domain, filled in from reference TRBV7-2 and TRBJ1-1, reads GAGVSQSPSNKVTEKGKDVELRCDPISGHTALYWYRQSLGQGLEFLIYFQGNSAPDKSGLPSDRFSAERTGGSVSTLTIQRTQQEDSAVYLCASSLLRVAFFGQGTRLTVV.

This clonotype was observed a few times. V usage is TRBV7-9 and J usage is TRBJ2-5; TRBD2 aligns across 7 bases. Trimming took 4 bases from V and 2 from J; bases not matched to a gene: 16. This CDR3 spans 18 amino acids. Germline V CDR1 and CDR2: SEHNR, FQNEAQ (reference sequence). CDR3 sequence reads: CASSSEPLAEYLQETQYF. In DNA, the CDR3 is TGTGCCAGCAGCTCCGAGCCCCTAGCGGAGTACTTACAAGAGACCCAGTACTTC.

In its sample, this clonotype was seen a few times. The J gene is TRBJ2-7, the V gene TRBV28; D may be TRBD2 (7 bases). Germline V gives CDR1 MDHEN, CDR2 SYDVKM. The CDR3 is 14 amino acids. V was pared by 6 bases and J by 1 base, with 13 bases between. The CDR3 sequence is CASREGGGSYEQYV. In nucleotides, the CDR3 is TGTGCCAGCAGGGAAGGGGGGGGTTCCTACGAGCAGTACGTC.

A few counts support this clonotype. The V call is TRBV24-1, the J call TRBJ2-1; 10 bases are shared with TRBD1. The CDR3 runs 15 residues. The ends lost 4 bases at V and 9 bases at J; junction bases unmatched: 8. Germline-derived CDR1 and CDR2 are KGHDR and SFDVKD. The CDR3, as DNA: TGTGCCACCAGTGACCCGGGGACAGGGGATCCTGAGCAGTTCTTC. Residues: CATSDPGTGDPEQFF.

This clonotype appeared a few times. The chain is built from TRBV4-1 and TRBJ1-6; 7 positions match TRBD1. This CDR3 comprises 14 residues. Losses at the gene ends were 6 bases for V and 7 bases for J; bases not matched to a gene: 6. Germline CDR1 reads MGHRA; CDR2 reads YSYEKL. CDR3 residues: CASRYPGQNSPLHF. CDR3 bases: TGCGCCAGCAGGTATCCGGGACAGAATTCACCCCTCCACTTT.

CDR3 region: CASRQGWESPQHF. In DNA form, the CDR3 reads TGTGCCAGCAGACAGGGGTGGGAGTCGCCCCAGCATTTT. The chain has TRBV28 and TRBJ1-5, with 7 bases identical to TRBD1. Germline lookup yields CDR1 MDHEN and CDR2 SYDVKM. The junction had 8 bases not matched to a gene; V was cut back by 6 bases and J by 9 bases. The length of the CDR3 is 13 residues.